Below, one TCR beta chain is given with its context. A single count supports this clone. Its specific antigen is unknown. The record has no base qualities; no much larger clone is one base away. The cohort consisted of hundreds of healthy bone marrow donors. At the time of sampling, every cohort member was nominally healthy, though immune exposures that went unrecorded were likely present. The donor was CMV seronegative and belonged to the group of 352 seronegative cohort members. Each donor provided a peripheral blood sample, and peripheral blood mononuclear cells were used for TCR beta sequencing. The Qiagen DNeasy Blood Extraction Kit was used to extract genomic DNA from the blood cell samples. The sample comes from a study of cytomegalovirus exposure and HLA in healthy donors (dated 2017 in TCRdb). A note on the overall study: An earlier analysis of roughly 500 of the donors reported more than 250 Gb of sequence data and more than 90 million unique TCR beta sequences from approximately 180 million T cells. Typing coverage varied by locus: about 629-640 donors for A, B, C, DRB1 and DQB1; more than 500 for DQA1; approximately 570 for DPA1; around 490 for DPB1. Roughly five DR-DQ haplotypes were treated as single units for association and clustering because of strong linkage in the cohort. Class I and class II HLA loci were covered by the typing at four-digit resolution. A later analysis re-analyzed previously published TCR beta repertoires from several hundred donors and added high-resolution HLA genotyping to study TCR occurrence patterns. A later genetic analysis took genome-wide SNP genotypes for about 55% of the roughly 670 donors and used that subset as a discovery cohort. In addition to the first cohort of 500 to 850 subjects, a separate validation cohort of approximately 120 different subjects was used. Every discovery cohort repertoire had been produced on one sequencing platform. Donor age, sex, ethnicity and CMV serostatus were compiled together with the repertoire data. To predict cytomegalovirus infection status, the study brought together high-throughput TCR immunosequencing, statistical association of individual TCRs with disease status, and machine learning. The study was designed to test whether signatures of past pathogen exposure could be identified by cataloging public T cell receptors. Around 300 gigabases of sequencing data and approximately 93 million unique TCR sequences were included in an early release covering about 700 HLA-typed donors. Of the roughly 400 genotyped donors, roughly 80% fell in the genetic ancestry cluster associated with self-reported Caucasian donors. On average, around 240,000 unique TCR beta nucleotide sequences were sequenced per donor among several hundred genotyped donors of the cohort, with around 19% of those sequences being non-productive. An earlier analysis of approximately 500 of the donors applied high-throughput TCR beta sequencing to assess whether each TCR beta V gene segment acted as functional or pseudogenic. Rather than using new phenotypic data, the later analysis identified candidate immune exposures from TCR beta sequences and from how often those sequences occurred across donors. The study used immunosequencing to profile the T cell repertoires of under 700 subjects and linked those repertoires to cytomegalovirus serostatus. Findings and caveats that apply to the study as a whole: Strong co-occurrence of HLA alleles, especially DR and DQ, made assigning TCR associations to individual alleles difficult. A few of the identified cytomegalovirus-associated TCR beta chains were confirmed in vitro to be specific for cytomegalovirus antigens. Because some donors lacked HLA typing at each locus, the association tests relied only on the typed subset. Because counts were too low, seventeen rarely observed V segments, including chromosome 9 orphons, were left out of the earlier analysis of over 550 of the donors. A cluster of highly shared sequence variants was judged likely to represent a technical artifact of the sequencing pipeline. In a later genetic analysis, a missense DCLRE1C variant was associated with V-gene and J-gene trimming of TCR beta chains, and the association was replicated in an independent cohort. Across donors, most TCR sequences were observed very rarely, whereas some public TCRs were present in many individuals. The study listed 150 to 200 TCR beta chains as associated with cytomegalovirus. Roughly uniform sequencing depth across donors was assumed in presence/absence analyses, although this assumption may not hold. In a later analysis, HLA-associated TCR beta chains were found to be more clonally expanded and to have lower generation probabilities than equally common non-associated chains. A later analysis found that TCR association rates varied across HLA loci, with DRB1 alleles showing the most associated TCRs and HLA-C alleles the fewest. A further reported finding was that TCR beta sequences accurately predicted the HLA-A and HLA-B alleles for most subjects in the first cohort. At a false discovery rate of 0.05, a later analysis linked under 20,000 TCR beta sequences to specific HLA alleles. The authors suggested that the approach could potentially be extended to other disease states and immunological phenotypes. In both the original and validation cohorts, the classifier was reported to diagnose cytomegalovirus status with high specificity and sensitivity. In a later analysis, most CMV-associated TCR beta chains were found to appear HLA-restricted, with HLA associations seemingly driven largely by CMV exposure. In a later analysis, several top co-occurrence clusters were reported to appear linked to parvovirus B19, influenza, CMV and Epstein-Barr virus. The cohort was sequenced for TCR beta chains only, and without alpha or paired-chain data the features that could be detected were limited. The only immune exposure information available for the cohort was CMV serostatus. In an earlier analysis of some 550 of the donors, most TCR beta V segments were observed in productive rearrangements about 87% or about 30% of the time, broadly matching IMGT annotations. Linkage disequilibrium might explain the correlated functional status among segregating V segments, but an unknown experimental factor could not be excluded. A later genetic analysis reported fewer N-insertions in productive TCRs among donors in an Asian-associated ancestry cluster than the roughly 720-donor mean.

The method behind the library was the immunoSEQ multiplex PCR assay. A mixture of 60 forward primers for TCR Vbeta segments and 13 reverse primers for TCR Jbeta segments was used in the multiplex PCR. The CDR3 region of rearranged TCR beta genes was amplified from genomic DNA with a multiplex PCR assay. On the Illumina HiSeq System, the amplified TCR beta libraries were sequenced as 87-base-pair reads. Per the authors' processing: Across the 600 to 700 repertoires, a later analysis counted 75 million to 90 million unique TCR beta chains, around 11 million of which were shared by at least two donors. Raw reads were error-corrected and collapsed into unique sequences with a nearest-neighbor algorithm that merged closely related sequences to remove PCR and sequencing errors. Alignment of CDR3 sequences to IMGT reference sequences was used to assign V, D and J gene segments. Each retained sequence needed at least a six-nucleotide match to both a V gene segment and a J gene segment. A rearrangement was called productive if the CDR3 had no stop codons and remained in frame with V and J, and every other rearrangement was called non-productive. CDR3 was defined by IMGT convention, running from the second conserved V-encoded cysteine to the conserved J-encoded phenylalanine. The earlier analysis of roughly 590 of the donors excluded any sequence lacking an unambiguous match to a single V gene segment. In an earlier analysis of several hundred of the donors, V segments were called functional above 56.7% productive rearrangements and were called segregating when the between-donor standard deviation exceeded 5%. A statistical classification framework was built to diagnose cytomegalovirus status from the catalog of TCR beta chain sequences. V and J gene assignment, in a later analysis, came from comparing TCR nucleotide sequences with IMGT/GENE-DB human TR gene sequences. The TCRdist pipeline was used in a later analysis to assign CDR3 sequences and most-parsimonious VDJ recombination scenarios. In a later analysis, each TCR beta chain was defined by its CDR3 amino acid sequence together with its V-gene family, and reads lacking a unique V-gene family were excluded. A later analysis removed nearly 600 highly shared, low-generation-probability nucleotide sequences to deal with suspected cross-contamination and a sequencing artifact. A later analysis calculated a clonal expansion index for each public chain from normalized within-repertoire ranks of inferred template counts. A later analysis computed generation probabilities with a VDJ recombination model fitted to out-of-frame rearrangements, and checked the results against IGoR. In a later analysis, TCR-TCR, TCR-HLA and TCR-CMV co-occurrence was scored with hypergeometric tests, and a repertoire-size bias correction was applied to TCR pairs. In a later analysis, false discovery rates were estimated by permuting HLA or CMV assignments 20 times. In a later analysis, co-occurring TCRs were grouped using DBSCAN, with TCRdist sequence similarity added in when clustering inside HLA-allele-positive subsets. Repertoires with fewer than 30,000 or more than 120,000 public chains, plus five repertoires with anomalous nucleotide sharing, were excluded from co-occurrence clustering. The table comes from immuneACCESS by way of TCRdb, which keeps in-frame sequences with V and J called. Part of the clones is missing from these tables; in studies checked, under half for an unresolved V gene and the rest for unknown reasons. The DNA was the basis for D and trimming; V, J and clone size are from that table. The sample table lists 95,000 to 150,000 clones, about two thirds of them with a count of one. Less than 5% of the sample comes from the top ten.

The TCR sequence derives from a man younger than 40 in good health and CMV-seronegative. Sequencing was performed on PBMCs.

The DNA reads TGCGCCAGCAGCCAGAACAAGGAGACCCAGTACTTC. It specifies CASSQNKETQYF. Recombination linked TRBV5-1 to TRBJ2-5, with an unclear D gene assignment. Including cysteine and phenylalanine, the CDR3 has 12 amino acids. CDR3 DNA is the only sequence kept; it has 36 bases, read in frame from the first base. CDR1 SGHRS and CDR2 YFSETQ were looked up in the germline V gene. Trimming takes 4 bases from V and 5 bases from J, and the germline ends sit 9 bases apart. Outside the CDR3, residues come from the reference TRBV5-1 and TRBJ2-5 proteins, so the full variable domain is: KAGVTQTPRYLIKTRGQQVTLSCSPISGHRSVSWYQQTPGQGLQFLFEYFSETQRNKGNFPGRFSGRQFSNSRSEMNVSTLELGDSALYLCASSQNKETQYFGPGTRLLVL.